This TCR beta chain was observed in a study of blood T cell repertoires in COVID-19 (dated by TCRdb to the early 2020s). Some background on the complete study: Collaborator samples came from the United States, Italy and Spain and covered acute and convalescent phases of COVID-19. Samples came from the ongoing ImmuneRACE study (first 160 participants) plus 1,254 subjects from 6 global collaborators. Where available, HLA class I and class II types were taken from metadata supplied by the sample provider and were not determined by assay-based typing. The material from the prospective study consisted of cDNA or gDNA derived from T cells, B-cell-depleted T cells, or PBMCs. The dataset comprised deeply sampled blood TCRbeta repertoires from subjects exposed to, actively infected with, or recovered from COVID-19. The sample metadata nearly always contained a de-identified subject ID, COVID-19 status, age in years and sex. The repertoires were released in a freely available public database intended as a resource for research on the immune response to SARS-CoV-2. Broader findings and caveats from the paper: The amount of clinical and demographic metadata varied by source and participant and was provided uncurated.

Participants in the prospective study were enrolled through a virtual design, were aged about 18 to 100 years, and lived in 24 United States geographic areas. In the prospective study, participants were assigned to cohorts based on the clinical history participants reported in a screening survey and a study questionnaire. Recovered participants in ImmuneRACE Cohort 3 were defined as having two consecutive negative NP/OP PCR tests, clearance from a healthcare professional, or resolution of symptoms. In the prospective study, mobile phlebotomists collected whole blood, serum and a nasopharyngeal or oropharyngeal swab from each participant. Participants in the prospective study had the option to provide additional blood draws and questionnaires over a roughly 2-month period. Prospective study blood samples were shipped either frozen or at room temperature before DNA extraction. TCRbeta CDR3 regions were amplified from genomic DNA using the immunoSEQ Assay, a bias-controlled multiplex PCR. The study's own analysis went as follows. The number of nucleated cells in each sample was estimated from the amplification of reference gene primers within the assay. To quantify the absolute abundance of each unique TCRbeta CDR3 rearrangement, sequence reads were collapsed and filtered. For each sample, productive Simpson clonality was calculated by taking the square root of Simpson's diversity index across productive rearrangements. The clones in this table, taken by TCRdb from immuneACCESS, are in-frame only. Not every clone is retained; where verified, under half of the shortfall comes from an unresolved V gene, and the cause of the rest is unknown. V, J and clone size are those of that table, while D and trimming were read from the DNA. The sample profile shows about 480,000 clones; approximately 88% of them were found once. The ten largest clones capture around 1.9% of the sample.

With regard to this clone: Its antigen has not been determined. Base qualities are missing; no much larger clone stands one base away. The sample holds other DNA sequences that translate to the same CDR3.

The CDR3 runs 15 amino acids, cysteine and phenylalanine included. CDR3 DNA is the only sequence kept; it has 45 bases, read in frame from the first base. Unmatched junction bases come to 3, with V trimmed by 5 bases and J by 3 bases. CDR1 MNHEY and CDR2 SMNVEV were looked up in the germline V gene (reference sequence). Recombination joined TRBV27 with TRBJ2-3, and 12 junctional nucleotides match TRBD2. Sequencing input: PBMCs or T cells enriched from blood (not recorded which). The origin of this receptor is a woman in her thirties or forties who had recovered from COVID-19. The nucleotide sequence is given as TGTGCCAGCAGTCTAGGGACTAGCGGGACAGATACGCAGTATTTT. Translated, this is CASSLGTSGTDTQYF.